This T cell receptor (beta chain) originates from a study of T cells in Graves' hyperthyroidism and ophthalmopathy. Study information: Initial diagnosis, before any treatment, was when peripheral blood was collected. Overall study results and limits: Ophthalmopathy was separated from stable hyperthyroidism by a 13 V-J model.

From 9 to 10 ml of fresh peripheral blood, PBMCs were isolated. This clonotype was seen many times. Its specificity is unknown. The CDR3 loop spans 13 amino acids. Losses at the gene ends were 4 bases for V and 3 bases for J; bases not matched to a gene: 2. The source material, RNA transcripts, was used to amplify TCR beta CDR3 regions. HTBI primers drove first-round RT-PCR of the TCR CDR3. TCRdb redid the calling of the multiplex PCR reads with MiXCR, one entry per CDR3 protein. Among hundreds of thousands of distinct CDR3 sequences, under 15% were seen once, and the ten largest hold roughly 8.3%. Sequencing was done on a sample of blood. This chain joins TRBV12-3 or TRBV12-4 and TRBJ2-5, with 7 positions matching TRBD2. This clonotype originated in a woman younger than 35 with Graves' hyperthyroidism. The CDR3 DNA follows: TGTGCCAGCAGTTCCGGGGGGAAAGAGACCCAGTACTTC. It yields the protein CASSSGGKETQYF.